This is a list of T cell receptor beta chains from one sample in a study of cytomegalovirus exposure and HLA in healthy donors. Using immunoSEQ multiplex PCR, the repertoire was profiled, and TCRdb retains in-frame clones only, with some absent. The sample lists about 86,000 clones; 75% to 80% were seen once. The specimen sequenced was PBMCs. The receptors were gathered from a female donor in good health and CMV-seronegative. The conserved cysteine and the conserved F or W are not part of the CDR3 here. Each record gives: CDR3 protein, V gene, J gene, clone size. Some rows have no size entry. The others give once, few or many, or a class for an expanded clone.

CDR3: ASSLDRQGSKTQY
V: TRBV5-4
J: TRBJ2-5
size: NA

CDR3: ASSYLSSSGNTIY
V: TRBV6-5
J: TRBJ1-3
size: NA

CDR3: ASSQGLGGGRSTDTQY
V: TRBV4-2
J: TRBJ2-3
size: few

CDR3: ASSLDRDISSYEQY
V: TRBV7-9
J: TRBJ2-7
size: NA

CDR3: ASSQIGADQPQH
V: TRBV25-1
J: TRBJ1-5
size: once

CDR3: ASSAQAYGYT
V: TRBV14
J: TRBJ1-2
size: NA

CDR3: ASDSTGLSGNTIY
V: TRBV6-1
J: TRBJ1-3
size: once

CDR3: ASSPGLAQETQY
V: TRBV4-2
J: TRBJ2-5
size: NA

CDR3: ASSLSQDSPYEQY
V: TRBV27
J: TRBJ2-7
size: few

CDR3: ASGQSGYGYT
V: TRBV6-5
J: TRBJ1-2
size: few

CDR3: SAQITGELF
V: TRBV20-1
J: TRBJ2-2
size: NA

CDR3: ASSLGGEMIKLF
V: TRBV27
J: TRBJ1-4
size: NA

CDR3: ASSDSYEDFSYEQY
V: TRBV2
J: TRBJ2-7
size: NA

CDR3: ASSYPPGGEQY
V: TRBV6-6
J: TRBJ2-5
size: NA

CDR3: ASSARQGADEQY
V: TRBV9
J: TRBJ2-7
size: NA

CDR3: ASSPAGGTSTDTQY
V: TRBV23-1
J: TRBJ2-3
size: NA

CDR3: ARRGGPGGKGRDGYT
V: TRBV2
J: TRBJ1-2
size: NA

CDR3: ASHRADSPLH
V: TRBV6-5
J: TRBJ1-6
size: once

CDR3: ASSLQAAYGYT
V: TRBV28
J: TRBJ1-2
size: NA

CDR3: ASSLVLGSHFYEQY
V: TRBV11-3
J: TRBJ2-7
size: NA

CDR3: ASSRDRGPSYEQY
V: TRBV6-5
J: NA
size: NA

CDR3: ASSFQGPTEAF
V: TRBV7-8
J: TRBJ1-1
size: once

CDR3: ASTLLGGPLNEQF
V: TRBV27
J: TRBJ2-1
size: NA

CDR3: ASSLAQTGPNTEAF
V: TRBV7-8
J: TRBJ1-1
size: once

CDR3: ASSVRKPYEQY
V: TRBV5-6
J: TRBJ2-7
size: few

CDR3: ASSVVGRGTGELF
V: TRBV9
J: TRBJ2-2
size: NA

CDR3: VTSGQAISSGANVLT
V: TRBV15
J: TRBJ2-6
size: NA

CDR3: AWSSGSTQPQH
V: TRBV30
J: TRBJ1-5
size: NA

CDR3: ASSLAGGPNTEAF
V: TRBV28
J: TRBJ1-1
size: NA

CDR3: ASSQDATLQPQH
V: TRBV4-1
J: TRBJ1-5
size: NA

CDR3: ASSYGTGVNSPLH
V: TRBV6-5
J: TRBJ1-6
size: NA

CDR3: ASSPTKGLGYTEAF
V: TRBV18
J: TRBJ1-1
size: NA

CDR3: ASSSTGDGYT
V: TRBV7-2
J: TRBJ1-2
size: NA

CDR3: ASSLPGYGYT
V: TRBV28
J: TRBJ1-2
size: NA

CDR3: ASSFRTGSGEQY
V: TRBV19
J: TRBJ2-7
size: NA

CDR3: ASSPWGEDTQY
V: TRBV28
J: TRBJ2-3
size: NA

CDR3: ATSRGDSYSGANVLT
V: TRBV15
J: TRBJ2-6
size: NA

CDR3: ASSRGGPGTESTMQY
V: TRBV28
J: TRBJ2-7
size: NA

CDR3: ASSSSAGGTGELF
V: TRBV7-7
J: TRBJ2-2
size: NA

CDR3: ASSLPGTGGNTEAF
V: TRBV5-6
J: TRBJ1-1
size: NA

CDR3: ASSLGQALWYGYT
V: TRBV28
J: TRBJ1-2
size: once

CDR3: AISGHHPSTDTQY
V: TRBV10-3
J: TRBJ2-3
size: NA

CDR3: ASSSTGLNTEAF
V: TRBV28
J: TRBJ1-1
size: once